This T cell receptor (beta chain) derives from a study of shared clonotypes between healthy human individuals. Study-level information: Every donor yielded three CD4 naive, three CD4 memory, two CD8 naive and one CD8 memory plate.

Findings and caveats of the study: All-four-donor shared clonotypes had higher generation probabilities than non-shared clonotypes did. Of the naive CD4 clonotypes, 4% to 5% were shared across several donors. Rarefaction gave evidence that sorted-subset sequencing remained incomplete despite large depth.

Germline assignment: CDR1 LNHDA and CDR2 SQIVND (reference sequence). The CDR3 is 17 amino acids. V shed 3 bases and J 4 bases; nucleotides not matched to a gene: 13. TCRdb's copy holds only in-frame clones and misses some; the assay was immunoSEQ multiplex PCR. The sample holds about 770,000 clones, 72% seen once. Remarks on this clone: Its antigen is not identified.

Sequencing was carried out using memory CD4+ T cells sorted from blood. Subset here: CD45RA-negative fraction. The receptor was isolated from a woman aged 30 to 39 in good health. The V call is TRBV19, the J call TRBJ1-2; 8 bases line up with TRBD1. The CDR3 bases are TGTGCCAGTAGTATTGCCAGGGGGCAGTTCGGAATCTATGGCTACACCTTC. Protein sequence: CASSIARGQFGIYGYTF.